This TCR beta chain appears in the sequencing data of a study of PD-L1 blockade in urothelial cancer (dated by TCRdb to about 2017). In terms of the full investigation: Every patient began therapy around 2014 and was given atezolizumab 1,200 mg intravenously every 3 weeks. About 85% of the roughly 29 patients were males with bladder-origin urothelial cancer, and about 65% of the 29 reported a prior smoking history. Patients had an ECOG performance status of 0 or 1 and had received between 0 and 3 prior chemotherapy regimens. Blood samples were analyzed at two time points: 3 weeks after treatment start (second dose) and 6 weeks after treatment start. A median of about 140,000 T cells and approximately 83,000 unique TCRs was obtained from blood samples, and a median clonality of around 0.08 was observed. The study, an exploratory multi-omic analysis, examined somatic, immune and clinical correlates of response to PD-L1 blockade with atezolizumab in urothelial cancer. Pretreatment tumor samples, along with matched peripheral blood collected serially before and after atezolizumab treatment, underwent TCR sequencing. Durable clinical benefit meant progression-free survival longer than 6 months, and TCR features were also tested against progression-free and overall survival. In the same patients, whole exome sequencing and RNA sequencing of pretreatment tumors were performed in addition to TCR sequencing. Several patients achieved durable clinical benefit and approximately 20 did not. Pretreatment blood TCR-seq was available for 30 or so patients, at least one posttreatment blood collection was obtained for around 25 patients, and tumor TCR-seq was available for around 25 patients. What the research found in general, with its limitations: Small sample size (n of about 30) and many exploratory analyses mean the results are intended to be hypothesis-generating. A pretreatment peripheral blood TCR clonality below the median was linked to improved progression-free and overall survival. Among patients with durable benefit, tumor-associated TCR clones showed greater expansion in peripheral blood 3 weeks after treatment started (n ≈ 21, p = 0.022).

Details on this clone: No cognate antigen has been identified for it. Base qualities are not recorded, but no much larger clone differs from it by a single base.

What the time point label conveys for this sample: pretreatment peripheral blood. The cohort included roughly 29 patients with locally advanced or metastatic urothelial carcinoma who were treated at Memorial Sloan Kettering on a trial protocol. Peripheral blood mononuclear cells were collected pretreatment and during treatment, with between 1 and 8 total time points per patient. The Qiagen DNeasy Blood extraction kit was used to purify genomic DNA from total PBMCs and tumor samples. PBMCs were collected pretreatment and during treatment and were isolated and stored as previously described. To estimate absolute template abundance from read counts, synthetic TCR analog templates were spiked into each PCR. Using the immunoSEQ assay, TCRbeta CDR3 regions were amplified from genomic DNA with bias-controlled V and J gene primers. Rearranged TCRbeta segments were sequenced at approximately 20X coverage. On the study's bioinformatics: Sequencing errors were corrected by clustering, and CDR3s were annotated against IMGT so that V, D and J genes could be assigned. Downstream analyses used only productive TCRbeta rearrangements and left out out-of-frame or stop-codon sequences. Clonality was computed as one minus Shannon entropy normalized by the log of the number of unique productive sequences. Fisher's exact test with Benjamini-Hochberg correction, at a threshold of adjusted p below 0.01, was used to find clones that differed between time points or between blood and tumor. TCRdb carries this immuneACCESS record with in-frame sequences only. Its versions omit some clonotypes, under half of them owing to an unresolved V gene in the studies checked, with the rest unexplained. That table gives V, J and clone size, and the DNA gave D and trimming. Recorded for this sample are around 60,000 clones; roughly 79% of them occurred a single time. 2.5% to 3.5% of the sample rests with the top ten.

Sequenced material: PBMCs, taken around atezolizumab (anti-PD-L1) treatment. The receptor was isolated from an older man with urothelial cancer.

The CDR3 protein is CASSSGGGGANVLTF. The DNA sequence is given as TGTGCCAGTAGTTCAGGGGGCGGTGGGGCCAACGTCCTGACTTTC. Here the chain combines TRBV19 and TRBJ2-6, with 8 bases aligning to TRBD1. CDR3 length: 15 amino acids, cysteine to phenylalanine. Only the CDR3 portion is preserved as DNA: 45 bases, with reading frame beginning at the first base. The germline V gene encodes CDR1 LNHDA and CDR2 SQIVND (reference sequence). The junction shows trimming of 5 bases on V and 3 bases on J, and the gene matches do not reach 3 bases of it.